These T cell receptor beta chains were read from a single sample in a study of shared clonotypes between healthy human individuals. Sequenced by immunoSEQ multiplex PCR; TCRdb stores in-frame clones only, minus some. The sample has over 2 million clones, 85% to 95% seen once. Sequencing input: naive CD4+ T cells from PBMCs. Every receptor here comes from a man aged 18 to 30 in good health. Some clones in this sample may be carry-over from other donors' samples. The CDR3 runs from the conserved cysteine through the conserved F or W. D genes are given only for firm matches. The size of a clone is reported for some rows only, either as once, few or many, or as a class for expanded clones.

size,D,V,J,CDR3
once,TRBD1,TRBV28,TRBJ1-1,CASSYTKLGQGLTEAFF
-,-,TRBV7-8,TRBJ1-5,CASSLVRFGATNQPQHF
once,-,TRBV10-3,TRBJ2-6,CAIRTIGANVLTF
-,-,TRBV4-2,TRBJ1-1,CASSLWTANTEAFF
-,-,TRBV5-1,TRBJ2-1,CASSSEDNEQFF
-,-,TRBV10-3,TRBJ1-5,CAISRDGRDSNQPQHF
-,-,TRBV28,TRBJ1-4,CASSSTGASANEKLFF
-,-,TRBV7-9,TRBJ1-3,CAGGQGLISGNTIYF
once,-,TRBV4-1,TRBJ2-3,CASSGSGHFTDTQYF
-,TRBD1,TRBV7-2,TRBJ1-4,CASSRDRGNEKLFF
-,-,TRBV6-5,TRBJ1-6,CASSYSGSGSPLHF
few,-,TRBV2,TRBJ2-1,CASSEELYNEQFF
-,-,TRBV5-1,TRBJ2-7,CASSLQQIERGEQYF
-,-,TRBV5-1,TRBJ2-1,CASSFGTDRSSYNEQFF
-,-,TRBV30,TRBJ2-1,CAWTGAAIYNEQFF
once,-,TRBV29-1,TRBJ2-3,CSVDGPDHHTDTQYF
-,TRBD2,TRBV9,TRBJ2-3,CASSVGGRAVNTQYF
few,TRBD1,TRBV30,TRBJ1-1,CAWTDRDTEAFF
once,-,TRBV5-1,TRBJ2-1,CASSLYNEQFF
-,-,TRBV5-8,TRBJ2-1,CASSLRYLTDRFF
-,TRBD2,TRBV19,TRBJ2-1,CASSDPKLAGSYNEQFF
-,-,TRBV29-1,TRBJ2-1,CTGLLYNEQFF
-,-,TRBV7-3,TRBJ2-2,CASSLNRETANTGELFF
-,TRBD2,TRBV27,TRBJ2-7,CASSSQTSGRREQYF
-,-,TRBV5-8,TRBJ2-2,CASSPSGTRELFF
-,TRBD2,TRBV9,TRBJ2-1,CASSRLSGRSSYNEQFF
once,-,TRBV2,TRBJ2-6,CASLSGTFSSGANVLTF
-,TRBD1,TRBV10-1,TRBJ2-7,CASSEGAVSTYEQYF
-,-,TRBV5-1,TRBJ2-5,CASSLIGGFQETQYF
-,-,TRBV9,TRBJ2-2,CASSVGRGGITGELFF
-,-,TRBV4-3,TRBJ1-1,CASSQLPQAEAFF
-,-,TRBV25-1,TRBJ1-3,CASSPTGSGNTIYF
-,TRBD1,TRBV5-1,TRBJ1-3,CASTPKPQGEGNTIYF
-,TRBD2,TRBV4-3,TRBJ2-5,CASSQDPTSGSRVFQETQYF
-,-,TRBV6-6,TRBJ1-2,CASSAPGKYYGYTF
-,-,TRBV7-6,TRBJ1-4,CASSLAKIDYEKLFF
-,TRBD2,TRBV7-2,TRBJ2-3,CASSLLGLAGVSDTQYF
-,TRBD1,TRBV6-4,TRBJ2-1,CASRRDRVSDEQFF
few,-,TRBV30,TRBJ1-1,CAWGWANTEAFF
-,TRBD2,TRBV5-1,TRBJ2-1,CASSWTLAGGPNEQFF
-,-,TRBV5-1,TRBJ2-5,CASSLGSNTQETQYF
-,-,TRBV6-1,TRBJ2-7,CASSPWGSYEQYF
-,-,TRBV5-3,TRBJ1-4,CARSYPRCPNEKLFF
-,-,TRBV5-1,TRBJ1-2,CASSLGDNPNYGYTF
-,-,TRBV21-1,TRBJ1-1,CASSPLWGGGGIGTEAFF
-,-,TRBV6-6,TRBJ2-6,CASSRDVPGANVLTF
-,TRBD1,TRBV2,TRBJ2-7,CASSDQGASYEQYF
-,TRBD1,TRBV7-2,TRBJ1-1,CASSLVGTAESEAFF
once,-,TRBV7-9,TRBJ2-7,CASSPEGSWGSRSYEQYF
-,TRBD1,TRBV9,TRBJ1-2,CASRGDSGVNYGYTF
-,TRBD2,TRBV28,TRBJ2-3,CASSSPSGHLDTQYF
-,TRBD1,TRBV28,TRBJ1-1,CASRRTGRLTEAFF
-,-,TRBV29-1,TRBJ1-1,CSVLGLRDTEAFF
few,-,TRBV7-9,TRBJ1-1,CASSLSQGYTEAFF
-,-,TRBV4-1,TRBJ2-6,CASSQDWRLAGANVLTF
-,-,TRBV18,TRBJ1-5,CASSPKQVGNQPQHF
-,TRBD1,TRBV5-8,TRBJ1-5,CATRDRAGQPQHF
-,TRBD2,TRBV4-2,TRBJ2-2,CASSQEGGTRVAGELFF
-,-,TRBV5-1,TRBJ1-1,CASSFEGNTEAFF